This T cell receptor beta chain was retrieved from a study of blood T cell repertoires in COVID-19. Background on the study: Nucleic acid was either cDNA or gDNA, and it came from T cells, B-cell-depleted T cells, or PBMCs.

In the study's own analysis: From reference gene primer amplification, estimates of nucleated cell counts were derived. Some clones are missing from TCRdb's copy, which holds only in-frame ones; the method was immunoSEQ multiplex PCR. V and J calls and clone size are given by that table; D and trimming were obtained from the DNA. Of around 260,000 clones listed, around 87% are singletons. CDR1 and CDR2 from the germline V gene are SGHAT and FQNNGV. V gave up 4 bases and J gave up 2 bases, with 15 bases separating them. The CDR3 runs 15 residues. The chain uses TRBV11-2 and TRBJ2-7; D is perhaps TRBD1 (6 bases). This receptor was obtained from a woman aged 45 to 65 with acute or convalescent COVID-19. Sequences were obtained from peripheral blood. This CDR3 is CASSSQGLATYEQYF. CDR3 DNA: TGTGCCAGCAGCTCGCAGGGGTTGGCGACCTACGAGCAGTACTTC.